This is a list of T cell receptor beta chains from one sample in a study of response to subunit inactivated influenza vaccine. TCRdb redid the calling of the RT-PCR reads with MiXCR, one entry per CDR3 protein. Of around 520,000 distinct CDR3 sequences listed, about 25% are singletons. Sequenced here: CD4+ T cells sorted from PBMCs, sampled about 5 days after vaccination. Every receptor here comes from a man in his fifties who received an inactivated influenza vaccine. Both conserved end residues are part of each CDR3. Fields, in order: clone size, V gene, J gene, D gene, CDR3 DNA, CDR3 protein. A D gene is named only where the DNA matches it firmly. Size values are once, few and many counts, or a class for expanded clones, and some rows have none.

clone size: -
V gene: TRBV2
J gene: TRBJ2-7
D gene: TRBD2
CDR3 DNA: TGTGCCAGCAGTGCCGGGACTAGCGGGTACTACGAGCAGTACTTC
CDR3 protein: CASSAGTSGYYEQYF

clone size: -
V gene: TRBV20-1
J gene: TRBJ1-1
D gene: -
CDR3 DNA: TGCAGTGCTAGAGTCGCAGGGTGGTACACTGAAGCTTTCTTT
CDR3 protein: CSARVAGWYTEAFF

clone size: -
V gene: TRBV2
J gene: TRBJ2-5
D gene: TRBD2
CDR3 DNA: TGTGCCAGCCAGGGACTAGCGGGAATTAAAGAGACCCAGTACTTC
CDR3 protein: CASQGLAGIKETQYF

clone size: -
V gene: TRBV20-1
J gene: TRBJ2-2
D gene: TRBD2
CDR3 DNA: TGCAGTGCTTCCGGACTAGCGGGAGCTTCGGGCACCGGGGAGCTGTTTTTT
CDR3 protein: CSASGLAGASGTGELFF

clone size: -
V gene: TRBV5-1
J gene: TRBJ1-1
D gene: TRBD1
CDR3 DNA: TGCGCCAGCAGCCCCCAGGGGGCGAACACTGAAGCTTTCTTT
CDR3 protein: CASSPQGANTEAFF

clone size: -
V gene: TRBV20-1
J gene: TRBJ2-7
D gene: -
CDR3 DNA: TGCAGTGCTAGATGGGTCTTTGACGAGCAGTACTTC
CDR3 protein: CSARWVFDEQYF

clone size: few
V gene: TRBV14
J gene: TRBJ2-7
D gene: -
CDR3 DNA: TGTGCCAGCAGCCAAGACCAGGGACCGCCCTACGAGCAGTACTTC
CDR3 protein: CASSQDQGPPYEQYF

clone size: -
V gene: TRBV12-3/TRBV12-4
J gene: TRBJ2-1
D gene: TRBD1
CDR3 DNA: TGTGCCAGCAGTTTGCGGGACAGGGGGCAGAGGAATGAGCAGTTCTTC
CDR3 protein: CASSLRDRGQRNEQFF

clone size: few
V gene: TRBV5-1
J gene: TRBJ2-1
D gene: -
CDR3 DNA: TGCGCCAGCAGCTCTCAAGGGGATGAGCAGTTCTTC
CDR3 protein: CASSSQGDEQFF

clone size: -
V gene: TRBV12-3/TRBV12-4
J gene: TRBJ2-2
D gene: -
CDR3 DNA: TGTGCCAGCAGTCGACAGGGAGGTGCCGGGGAGCTGTTTTTT
CDR3 protein: CASSRQGGAGELFF

clone size: many
V gene: TRBV29-1
J gene: TRBJ2-5
D gene: -
CDR3 DNA: TGCAGCGTTGTGCGGGAGACCCAGTACTTC
CDR3 protein: CSVVRETQYF

clone size: few
V gene: TRBV5-6
J gene: TRBJ2-5
D gene: TRBD1
CDR3 DNA: TGTGCCAGCAGCCCGACGTTTAAACAGGGGGCAAAATGGGAGACCCAGTACTTC
CDR3 protein: CASSPTFKQGAKWETQYF

clone size: few
V gene: TRBV5-1
J gene: TRBJ2-1
D gene: -
CDR3 DNA: TGCGCCAGCAGCTTGGTGCAGAACAATGAGCAGTTCTTC
CDR3 protein: CASSLVQNNEQFF

clone size: -
V gene: TRBV20-1
J gene: TRBJ2-1
D gene: -
CDR3 DNA: TGCAGTGCTAGAGATTTCAGGGACAATGAGCAGTTCTTC
CDR3 protein: CSARDFRDNEQFF

clone size: few
V gene: TRBV20-1
J gene: TRBJ2-7
D gene: TRBD1
CDR3 DNA: TGCAGTGCTGCGGGACAGGGGGCATACGAGCAGTACTTC
CDR3 protein: CSAAGQGAYEQYF

clone size: -
V gene: TRBV7-2
J gene: TRBJ2-1
D gene: -
CDR3 DNA: TGTGCCAGCAGCTTAGGGGGGTTCTACAATGAGCAGTTCTTC
CDR3 protein: CASSLGGFYNEQFF

clone size: few
V gene: TRBV10-3
J gene: TRBJ2-7
D gene: TRBD1
CDR3 DNA: TGTGCCATCAGTGATCTGAGGGGACAGGGCTACGAGCAGTACTTC
CDR3 protein: CAISDLRGQGYEQYF

clone size: -
V gene: TRBV6-2/TRBV6-3
J gene: TRBJ2-7
D gene: -
CDR3 DNA: TGTGCCAGCAGAGGGGGGACAACATGGCCCTACGAGCAGTACTTC
CDR3 protein: CASRGGTTWPYEQYF

clone size: -
V gene: TRBV29-1
J gene: TRBJ1-1
D gene: -
CDR3 DNA: TGCAGCGTTGGGCGCCCGTCTACAGAACAGAACACTGAAGCTTTCTTT
CDR3 protein: CSVGRPSTEQNTEAFF

clone size: -
V gene: TRBV18
J gene: TRBJ2-7
D gene: TRBD2
CDR3 DNA: TGTGCCAGCTCACCTATAGCGGGGGGCGGCGAGCAGTACTTC
CDR3 protein: CASSPIAGGGEQYF

clone size: -
V gene: TRBV4-1
J gene: TRBJ2-7
D gene: -
CDR3 DNA: TGCGCCAGCAGCCAAGACCTAGCCGGGGACTACGAGCAGTACTTC
CDR3 protein: CASSQDLAGDYEQYF

clone size: -
V gene: TRBV20-1
J gene: TRBJ2-7
D gene: -
CDR3 DNA: TGCAGTGCTCGAATAGGCACCTCCTACGAGCAGTACTTC
CDR3 protein: CSARIGTSYEQYF

clone size: few
V gene: TRBV5-1
J gene: TRBJ2-3
D gene: -
CDR3 DNA: TGCGCCAGCAGCTTAGTAGGGGATTCTACGCAGTATTTT
CDR3 protein: CASSLVGDSTQYF

clone size: -
V gene: TRBV5-1
J gene: TRBJ1-1
D gene: -
CDR3 DNA: TGCGCCAGCGGTCTTATGTCGACGGAGACTGAAGCTTTCTTT
CDR3 protein: CASGLMSTETEAFF

clone size: -
V gene: TRBV7-2
J gene: TRBJ2-1
D gene: TRBD2
CDR3 DNA: TGTGCCAGCAGCTTAGACCCCCTAGCGGGAGCATTTGAGCAGTTCTTC
CDR3 protein: CASSLDPLAGAFEQFF

clone size: few
V gene: TRBV5-1
J gene: TRBJ2-7
D gene: -
CDR3 DNA: TGCGCCAGCAGCTTGCCTAACCCCTACGAGCAGTACTTC
CDR3 protein: CASSLPNPYEQYF

clone size: -
V gene: TRBV5-6
J gene: TRBJ2-5
D gene: TRBD2
CDR3 DNA: TGTGCCAGCAGCTTAATCCGGACTAGCGGGAACCAAGAGACCCAGTACTTC
CDR3 protein: CASSLIRTSGNQETQYF

clone size: few
V gene: TRBV7-2
J gene: TRBJ2-2
D gene: -
CDR3 DNA: TGTGCCAGCAGCTTAATAGTTGGGGAGCTGTTTTTT
CDR3 protein: CASSLIVGELFF

clone size: -
V gene: TRBV18
J gene: TRBJ2-7
D gene: TRBD2
CDR3 DNA: TGTGCCAGCTCACCAACTAGCGCGACGGCCTACGAGCAGTACTTC
CDR3 protein: CASSPTSATAYEQYF

clone size: few
V gene: TRBV2
J gene: TRBJ2-5
D gene: -
CDR3 DNA: TGTGCCAGCAGGAGATTGGGGGAGACCCAGTACTTC
CDR3 protein: CASRRLGETQYF

clone size: -
V gene: TRBV5-6
J gene: TRBJ2-3
D gene: TRBD2
CDR3 DNA: TGTGCCAGCAGCTTGGTCGGGAGGAGAACAGATACGCAGTATTTT
CDR3 protein: CASSLVGRRTDTQYF

clone size: few
V gene: TRBV7-2
J gene: TRBJ1-1
D gene: -
CDR3 DNA: TGTGCCAGCAGCTTAGTTTCAGGGTCAACTGAAGCTTTCTTT
CDR3 protein: CASSLVSGSTEAFF

clone size: few
V gene: TRBV15
J gene: TRBJ1-1
D gene: TRBD1
CDR3 DNA: TGTGCCACCAGCGGACAGGGGGCGAGCACTGAAGCTTTCTTT
CDR3 protein: CATSGQGASTEAFF

clone size: -
V gene: TRBV7-9
J gene: TRBJ1-1
D gene: -
CDR3 DNA: TGTGCCAGCAAGGGGCAACCAAACACTGAAGCTTTCTTT
CDR3 protein: CASKGQPNTEAFF

clone size: -
V gene: TRBV7-9
J gene: TRBJ1-1
D gene: -
CDR3 DNA: TGTGCCAGCAGCGCCGAGTCTGAAGCTTTCTTT
CDR3 protein: CASSAESEAFF

clone size: -
V gene: TRBV5-4
J gene: TRBJ2-4
D gene: -
CDR3 DNA: TGTGCCAGCAGCTTGAATAGCGATGGCATTCAGTACTTC
CDR3 protein: CASSLNSDGIQYF

clone size: few
V gene: TRBV3-1
J gene: TRBJ2-3
D gene: -
CDR3 DNA: TGTGCCAGCAGCCAAGGTACTACGGCAGATACGCAGTATTTT
CDR3 protein: CASSQGTTADTQYF

clone size: few
V gene: TRBV6-1
J gene: TRBJ1-2
D gene: -
CDR3 DNA: TGTGCCAGCAGACCGGCACGGGGGAACTATGGCTACACCTTC
CDR3 protein: CASRPARGNYGYTF

clone size: few
V gene: TRBV28
J gene: TRBJ1-6
D gene: -
CDR3 DNA: TGTGCCAGCAGTTTATACTTCCGTGGCAGTTCGAATAATTCACCCCTCCACTTT
CDR3 protein: CASSLYFRGSSNNSPLHF

clone size: -
V gene: TRBV5-5
J gene: TRBJ2-1
D gene: TRBD2
CDR3 DNA: TGTGCCAGCAGCCCTCGGACTAGCGCGGGTGAGCAGTTCTTC
CDR3 protein: CASSPRTSAGEQFF

clone size: many
V gene: TRBV5-1
J gene: TRBJ2-7
D gene: -
CDR3 DNA: TGCGCCAGCAGCTTGGGGACATTCTCCTACGAGCAGTACTTC
CDR3 protein: CASSLGTFSYEQYF

clone size: few
V gene: TRBV29-1
J gene: TRBJ2-1
D gene: -
CDR3 DNA: TGCAGCGTTGATCGGCAGGGAAACAATGAGCAGTTCTTC
CDR3 protein: CSVDRQGNNEQFF

clone size: few
V gene: TRBV6-1
J gene: TRBJ2-2
D gene: TRBD1
CDR3 DNA: TGTGCCAGCCGACGGGACAGGGTAAACACCGGGGAGCTGTTTTTT
CDR3 protein: CASRRDRVNTGELFF

clone size: -
V gene: TRBV12-3/TRBV12-4
J gene: TRBJ1-5
D gene: TRBD1
CDR3 DNA: TGTGCCAGCAGGCAAACAGGGGGCTGGCAGCCCCAGCATTTT
CDR3 protein: CASRQTGGWQPQHF

clone size: -
V gene: TRBV5-1
J gene: TRBJ2-7
D gene: -
CDR3 DNA: TGCGCCAGCAGCTTGGAGATTACAGCCTACGAGCAGTACTTC
CDR3 protein: CASSLEITAYEQYF

clone size: few
V gene: TRBV29-1
J gene: TRBJ2-7
D gene: -
CDR3 DNA: TGCAGCGCAACCGGCTGGCGGGAAGGCGAGCAGTACTTC
CDR3 protein: CSATGWREGEQYF

clone size: -
V gene: TRBV5-1
J gene: TRBJ2-7
D gene: -
CDR3 DNA: TGCGCCAGCAGCCGAAACTTATACGAGCAGTACTTC
CDR3 protein: CASSRNLYEQYF

clone size: -
V gene: TRBV15
J gene: TRBJ2-2
D gene: -
CDR3 DNA: TGTGCCACCAGCGAAAGCGCTAAGACGGGACCTTACACCGGGGAGCTGTTTTTT
CDR3 protein: CATSESAKTGPYTGELFF